This entry features one T cell receptor (beta chain) sequence. Its cognate antigen is unknown. These data are taken from a study of cytomegalovirus exposure and HLA in healthy donors. Findings of the study overall: A later analysis, which compared TCR beta chains of equal frequency, found the HLA-associated ones more clonally expanded. Further analysis was carried out later, and it showed several of the most significant clusters appearing linked to common viral pathogens. Whilst most TCR sequences proved rare, a subset of public TCRs occurred across many donors. CMV serostatus stood as the only immune exposure information on hand.

Primers included in the PCR were 60 Vbeta and 13 Jbeta primers. Assay used: immunoSEQ multiplex PCR; TCRdb lists only in-frame clones, some missing. The sample lists about 65,000 clones, about 78% occurring once. Between the trimmed V and J ends, which lost 1 base and 2 bases, there was a span of 16 bases. This CDR3 is 16 amino acids long. CDR1 SGHRS and CDR2 YFSETQ come from the germline V gene. The chain has TRBV5-1 and TRBJ2-7; D is possibly TRBD1 (6 bases). This receptor was obtained from a girl aged 10 to 17 in good health and CMV-seropositive. The sample consisted of PBMCs. CDR3 protein: CASSLRQDRLAYEQYF. In DNA form, the CDR3 reads TGCGCCAGCAGCTTGCGGCAAGACAGGCTTGCCTACGAGCAGTACTTC.